One sample yielded the 26 T cell receptor beta chains listed below, sequenced in a study of blood T cell repertoires in COVID-19. The data were produced by immunoSEQ multiplex PCR, yet TCRdb's version contains in-frame clones alone and is incomplete. The table has over 95,000 clones, about 83% seen once. Sequencing was done on a sample of peripheral blood. Receptors were obtained from a man between 70 and 80 years old with active or convalescent COVID-19.

The V and J genes are TRBV28 and TRBJ1-3; possible D gene TRBD1, 5 bases. The V end lost 6 bases, the J end lost 3 bases, and 15 bases lay between the germline ends. This CDR3 contains 15 residues. Germline CDR1 reads MDHEN; CDR2 reads SYDVKM. The DNA of the CDR3 is TGTGCCAGCAGACAAGGTGGGGGGGGTGGAAACACCATATATTTT. Its protein is CASRQGGGGGNTIYF.

This clone occurred a few times. The chain combines TRBV5-1 with TRBJ1-6, with a tentative D call TRBD1 (6 bases). Deletions cut 2 bases from V and 13 bases from J, with 16 bases between. CDR3 size: 14 residues. Germline loops: CDR1 SGHRS, CDR2 YFSETQ. CDR3 DNA sequence: TGCGCCAGCAGCTTTGAGGGCATGGGGGCTCCCCTCCACTTT. It encodes CASSFEGMGAPLHF.

This chain joins TRBV7-9 and TRBJ2-3; TRBD2 matches at 14 bases. The ends lost 2 bases at V and 14 bases at J; junction bases unmatched: 12. Germline lookup yields CDR1 SEHNR and CDR2 FQNEAQ (reference sequence). The CDR3 is 16 amino acids. In DNA, the CDR3 is TGTGCCAGCAGCTTAAAATGGACTAGCGGGGGGCCCCAGCGGTATTTT. Encoded protein: CASSLKWTSGGPQRYF.

CDR3 coding DNA: TGTGCCAGCAGCGGCACCGGGACACCCTACGAGCAGTACTTC. Protein: CASSGTGTPYEQYF. The rearrangement uses TRBV2 and TRBJ2-7, with D tentatively TRBD1 (6 bases). CDR3 size: 14 residues. Trimming pared 6 bases from V and 2 bases from J, leaving 14 bases between. The germline V gene encodes CDR1 SNHLY and CDR2 FYNNEI.

The genes are TRBV6-6 and TRBJ2-4, with 7 bases fitting TRBD1. The CDR3 is 15 residues long. The J segment lost 0 bases and the V segment lost 6 bases, leaving 5 bases of the junction unmatched. The germline V gene has CDR1 MNHNY and CDR2 SVGAGI (reference sequence). CDR3 DNA: TGTGCCAGCAGAACAGGGGCCCTAGCCAAAAACATTCAGTACTTC. Amino acid sequence: CASRTGALAKNIQYF.

This clone came up a few times. This chain links TRBV7-9 with TRBJ2-2, with TRBD2 matching 7 bases. Germline V gene data show CDR1 as SEHNR and CDR2 as FQNEAQ (reference sequence). V lost 6 bases to trimming and J lost 1 base; unmatched junction nucleotides: 8. The CDR3 runs to 16 residues. CDR3 in amino acids: CASRPIAGLNTGELFF. The CDR3 DNA reads TGTGCCAGCAGGCCAATAGCGGGTCTGAACACCGGGGAGCTGTTTTTT.

This clone appeared a few times. The CDR3 reads CASSQGQGANTGELFF. CDR3 nucleotide sequence: TGCGCCAGCAGCCAGGGACAGGGTGCTAACACCGGGGAGCTGTTTTTT. The chain carries TRBV4-3 and TRBJ2-2; 9 bases map to TRBD1. The germline gives CDR1 LGHNA, CDR2 YSLEER. There are 16 residues in the CDR3. The junction had 4 bases not matched to a gene; V was cut back by 3 bases and J by 2 bases.

The chain has TRBV2 and TRBJ2-2; 9 positions match TRBD2. The CDR3 is 14 amino acids. The germline V gene has CDR1 SNHLY and CDR2 FYNNEI. V lost 9 bases and J lost 7; bases outside the gene matches: 9. The CDR3 loop is CASAGGRSNGELFF. The CDR3 coding sequence is TGTGCCAGTGCGGGGGGGCGTAGCAACGGGGAGCTGTTTTTT.

The CDR3 coding sequence is TGTGCCAGCAGCTTAGACAGGGCCACTGAAGCTTTCTTT. It translates to CASSLDRATEAFF. The V gene is TRBV7-3, the J gene TRBJ1-1, with 7 bases matching TRBD1. CDR3 length equals 13 residues. Germline loops: CDR1 SGHTA, CDR2 FQGTGA. J was trimmed by 4 bases and V by 2 bases; bases with no gene match: 1. Together with reference TRBV7-3 and TRBJ1-1, the CDR3 gives the full variable domain: GAGVSQTPSNKVTEKGKYVELRCDPISGHTALYWYRQSLGQGPEFLIYFQGTGAADDSGLPNDRFFAVRPEGSVSTLKIQRTERGDSAVYLCASSLDRATEAFFGQGTRLTVV.

The CDR3 spells CASSFQANTEAFF. The DNA for the CDR3 is TGTGCCAGCAGTTTTCAGGCGAACACTGAAGCTTTCTTT. The chain uses TRBV27 and TRBJ1-1; no reliable D call. The ends were cut back, 3 bases at V and 1 base at J, with 6 bases in the middle. CDR1 and CDR2 from the germline V gene are MNHEY and SMNVEV (reference sequence). The CDR3 covers 13 residues.

This clone was seen a single time. V usage is TRBV5-1 and J usage is TRBJ2-1, with 7 bases aligning to TRBD2. The V gene end was trimmed by 4 bases and the J gene end by 9 bases; junction bases not matched to a gene: 10. The germline gives CDR1 SGHRS, CDR2 YFSETQ. The CDR3 has 14 amino acids. In nucleotides, the CDR3 is TGCGCCAGCAGCCTGGAAGGATCGGGAGGTGAGCAGTTCTTC. This sequence encodes CASSLEGSGGEQFF.

This chain links TRBV28 with TRBJ2-2, with D perhaps TRBD2 (6 bases). Germline V gives CDR1 MDHEN, CDR2 SYDVKM. The CDR3 sequence is 14 residues long. V dropped 5 bases and J dropped 3 bases, with 10 bases sitting between them. CDR3 loop: CASSPGLYTGELFF. CDR3 sequence (DNA): TGTGCCAGCAGTCCGGGACTTTACACCGGGGAGCTGTTTTTT.

V usage is TRBV28 and J usage is TRBJ1-1, with D unresolved. Germline-derived CDR1 and CDR2 are MDHEN and SYDVKM. The CDR3 is 15 amino acids. V shed 5 bases and J shed 4 bases, with 17 bases lying between them. The CDR3 bases are TGTGCCAGCAGTCCGGCTGGCGAGGGTGCCACTGAAGCTTTCTTT. Translated, it gives CASSPAGEGATEAFF.

The chain combines TRBV20-1 with TRBJ2-1; 8 bases align to TRBD2. The CDR3 consists of 16 residues. Losses at the gene ends were 3 bases for V and 6 bases for J; bases not matched to a gene: 13. CDR1 DFQATT and CDR2 SNEGSKA come from the germline V gene (reference sequence). The CDR3 loop is CSASAPQAGEGNEQFF. The CDR3 bases are TGCAGTGCTAGTGCCCCCCAAGCGGGGGAAGGCAATGAGCAGTTCTTC.

The genes are TRBV5-1 and TRBJ1-1; TRBD1 might be the D (6 bases). Germline assignment: CDR1 SGHRS and CDR2 YFSETQ. The ends were cut back, 1 base at V and 6 bases at J, with 19 bases in the middle. This CDR3 contains 16 residues. The CDR3 spells CASSLFIRGYGAEAFF. The DNA of the CDR3 is TGCGCCAGCAGCTTGTTTATTAGGGGGTATGGGGCTGAAGCTTTCTTT.

V is TRBV4-3 and J is TRBJ1-2, with 7 positions matching TRBD1. CDR3 length: 13 residues. The germline V gene has CDR1 LGHNA and CDR2 YSLEER. After removal of 4 bases from V and 6 bases from J, the junction contained 5 bases not matched to a gene. The CDR3 DNA is TGCGCCAGCAGCCGAGACAGGGTCGATGGCTACACCTTC. Amino acids: CASSRDRVDGYTF.

As DNA, the CDR3 is TGCAGCGTTGGATTAGCGGGGGGGCGGATAGATACGCAGTATTTT. The encoded protein is CSVGLAGGRIDTQYF. The genes are TRBV29-1 and TRBJ2-3, with 11 bases fitting TRBD2. Unmatched junction bases numbered 8, after V lost 4 bases and J lost 5 bases. Germline CDR1 is SQVTM and CDR2 is ANQGSEA. CDR3 length: 15 residues.

This clone was picked up a small number of times. The rearrangement joins TRBV25-1 to TRBJ1-2, with TRBD1 identical over 8 bases. V shed 2 bases and J 8 bases; nucleotides not matched to a gene: 4. Per germline, CDR1 MGHDK and CDR2 SYGVNS. The CDR3 runs to 13 residues. CDR3 nucleotides: TGTGCCAGCAGTGAACAGGGGGCGCGGGGCTACACCTTC. Translating it yields CASSEQGARGYTF.

The CDR3 protein is CASRGQKYGYTF. CDR3 nucleotide sequence: TGTGCCAGCAGAGGACAGAAATATGGCTACACCTTC. V usage is TRBV28 and J usage is TRBJ1-2, with D tentatively TRBD1 (6 bases). CDR1 MDHEN and CDR2 SYDVKM come from the germline V gene. The CDR3 has 12 amino acids. Trimming left V 6 bases short and J 5 bases short, with 10 bases between.

The chain has TRBV2 and TRBJ2-1; D is perhaps TRBD2 (6 bases). Germline V CDR1 and CDR2: SNHLY, FYNNEI. V gave up 8 bases and J gave up 4 bases, with 12 bases separating them. The CDR3 loop spans 13 amino acids. The CDR3 loop is CASGGDIYNEQFF. CDR3 DNA sequence: TGTGCCAGCGGCGGGGATATTTACAATGAGCAGTTCTTC.

This clone showed up just once. V and J are TRBV7-2 and TRBJ2-7; D remains unclear. Per the germline V gene, CDR1 is SGHTA and CDR2 is FQGNSA. V lost 5 bases, J lost 1 base, and 6 bases lay in between. There are 12 residues in the CDR3. The CDR3 protein is CASSQNSYEQYF. The DNA for the CDR3 is TGTGCCAGCAGCCAAAATTCCTACGAGCAGTACTTC.

Many counts were recorded for this clone. V usage is TRBV4-2 and J usage is TRBJ2-7, with D uncertain. CDR1 and CDR2 from the germline V gene are LGHNA and YNFKEQ. Trimming removed 0 bases at V and 3 bases at J, with 9 bases between. The CDR3 is made up of 14 amino acids. CDR3 in amino acids: CASSQEPGRYEQYF. The CDR3 DNA sequence: TGTGCCAGCAGCCAAGAGCCGGGTCGCTACGAGCAGTACTTC.

This rearrangement joins TRBV9 to TRBJ1-5; D gene unclear. Germline lookup yields CDR1 SGDLS and CDR2 YYNGEE. The CDR3 sequence is 15 residues long. The V end lost 4 bases, the J end lost 1 base, and 12 bases lay between the germline ends. The CDR3 reads CASSPDPGSNQPQHF. DNA for the CDR3: TGTGCCAGCAGCCCCGACCCGGGGAGCAATCAGCCCCAGCATTTT.

Note on this clone: Other DNA sequences in the sample encode the same CDR3. This rearrangement joins TRBV7-2 to TRBJ1-5; D gene ambiguous. Trimming removed 4 bases at V and 2 bases at J, with 9 bases between. The germline V gene has CDR1 SGHTA and CDR2 FQGNSA. This CDR3 has 14 residues. The CDR3 spells CASSSAGRNQPQHF. For the CDR3, the DNA is TGTGCCAGCAGCTCGGCAGGTCGCAATCAGCCCCAGCATTTT. Supplemented by reference TRBV7-2 and TRBJ1-5, the full variable domain reads GAGVSQSPSNKVTEKGKDVELRCDPISGHTALYWYRQSLGQGLEFLIYFQGNSAPDKSGLPSDRFSAERTGGSVSTLTIQRTQQEDSAVYLCASSSAGRNQPQHFGDGTRLSIL.

This chain joins TRBV29-1 and TRBJ1-2, with no clear D. V lost 3 bases to trimming and J lost 4 bases, with 15 bases between them. The CDR3 has 14 residues. Germline CDR1 reads SQVTM; CDR2 reads ANQGSEA. As DNA, the CDR3 is TGCAGCGTTGATGGCCCGACGCTAGGCTATGGCTACACCTTC. It yields the protein CSVDGPTLGYGYTF.

This chain joins TRBV5-1 and TRBJ1-5; the D is unclear. The V end was cut by 3 bases, the J end by 3 bases, with 10 bases between. Germline V gene lookup returns CDR1 SGHRS and CDR2 YFSETQ. The CDR3 is 14 amino acids. The CDR3 spells CASSSGQPNQPQHF. As DNA, the CDR3 is TGCGCCAGCAGCTCTGGGCAGCCCAATCAGCCCCAGCATTTT.